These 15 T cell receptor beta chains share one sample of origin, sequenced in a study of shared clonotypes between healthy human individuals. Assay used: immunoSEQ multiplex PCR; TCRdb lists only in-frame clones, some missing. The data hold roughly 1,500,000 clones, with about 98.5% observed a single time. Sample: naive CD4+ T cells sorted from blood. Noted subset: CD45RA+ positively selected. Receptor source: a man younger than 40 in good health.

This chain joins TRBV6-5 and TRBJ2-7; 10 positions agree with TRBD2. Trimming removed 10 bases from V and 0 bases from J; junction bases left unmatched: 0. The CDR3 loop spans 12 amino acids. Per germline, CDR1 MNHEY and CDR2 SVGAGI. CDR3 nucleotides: TGTGCCACTAGCGGGAGCTCCTACGAGCAGTACTTC. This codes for CATSGSSYEQYF.

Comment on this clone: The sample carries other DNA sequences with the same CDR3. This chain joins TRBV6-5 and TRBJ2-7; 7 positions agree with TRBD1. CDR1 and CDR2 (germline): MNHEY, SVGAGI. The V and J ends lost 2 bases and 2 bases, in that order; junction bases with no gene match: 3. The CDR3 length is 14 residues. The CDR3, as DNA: TGTGCCAGCAGTTACCGGGACAGACCCTACGAGCAGTACTTC. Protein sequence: CASSYRDRPYEQYF.

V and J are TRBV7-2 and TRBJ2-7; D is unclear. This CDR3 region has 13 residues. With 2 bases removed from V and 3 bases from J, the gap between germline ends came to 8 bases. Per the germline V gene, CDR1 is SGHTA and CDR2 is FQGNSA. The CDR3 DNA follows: TGTGCCAGCAGCTTAACTTACTTCTACGAGCAGTACTTC. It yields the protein CASSLTYFYEQYF.

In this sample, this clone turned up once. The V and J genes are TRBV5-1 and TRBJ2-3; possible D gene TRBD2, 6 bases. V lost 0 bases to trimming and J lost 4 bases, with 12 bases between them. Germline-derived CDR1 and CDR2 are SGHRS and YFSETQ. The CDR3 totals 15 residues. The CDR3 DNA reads TGCGCCAGCAGCTTGGTCGGCGGGAAGTCAGATACGCAGTATTTT. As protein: CASSLVGGKSDTQYF.

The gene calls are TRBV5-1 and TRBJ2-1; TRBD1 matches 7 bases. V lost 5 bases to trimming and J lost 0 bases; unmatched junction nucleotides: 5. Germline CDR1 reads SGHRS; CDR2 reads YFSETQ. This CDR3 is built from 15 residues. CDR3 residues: CASRGQLSSYNEQFF. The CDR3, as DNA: TGCGCCAGCAGGGGACAGCTGAGCTCCTACAATGAGCAGTTCTTC.

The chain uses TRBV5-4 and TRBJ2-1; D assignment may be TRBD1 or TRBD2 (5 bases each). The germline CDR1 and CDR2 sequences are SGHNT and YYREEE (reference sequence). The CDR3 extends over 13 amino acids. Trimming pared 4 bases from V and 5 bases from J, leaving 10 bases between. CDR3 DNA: TGTGCCAGCAGCCCGGGACGGCACAATGAGCAGTTCTTC. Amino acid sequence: CASSPGRHNEQFF.

CDR3 protein: CASSRGLGGEQPQHF. DNA of the CDR3: TGTGCCAGCTCACGTGGCCTTGGGGGCGAGCAGCCCCAGCATTTT. The V call is TRBV18, the J call TRBJ1-5; perhaps TRBD1 as D (6 bases). Trimming pared 4 bases from V and 7 bases from J, leaving 17 bases between. Per the germline V gene, CDR1 is KGHSH and CDR2 is LQKENI. CDR3 length equals 15 residues.

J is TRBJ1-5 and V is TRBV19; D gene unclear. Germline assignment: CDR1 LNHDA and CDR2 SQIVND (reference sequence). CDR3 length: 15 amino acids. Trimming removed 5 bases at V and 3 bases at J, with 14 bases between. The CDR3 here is CASSSSMWANQPQHF. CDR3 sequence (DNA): TGTGCCAGTAGTTCTTCGATGTGGGCCAATCAGCCCCAGCATTTT. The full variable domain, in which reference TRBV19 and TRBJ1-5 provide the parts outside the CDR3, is DGGITQSPKYLFRKEGQNVTLSCEQNLNHDAMYWYRQDPGQGLRLIYYSQIVNDFQKGDIAEGYSVSREKKESFPLTVTSAQKNPTAFYLCASSSSMWANQPQHFGDGTRLSIL.

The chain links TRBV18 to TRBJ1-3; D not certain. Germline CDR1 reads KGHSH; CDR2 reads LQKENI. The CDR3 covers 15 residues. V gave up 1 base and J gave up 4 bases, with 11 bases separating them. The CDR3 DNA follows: TGTGCCAGCTCACCACGCGCGACAAGGGGAAACACCATATATTTT. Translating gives CASSPRATRGNTIYF.

The CDR3 DNA reads as TGTGCCAGTACGGGAACAGGGCCCTCTGGAAACACCATATATTTT. Amino acid sequence: CASTGTGPSGNTIYF. The genes are TRBV7-2 and TRBJ1-3, with a weak D call TRBD1 (6 bases). Per the germline V gene, CDR1 is SGHTA and CDR2 is FQGNSA. Trimming took 9 bases from V and 0 from J, leaving 15 bases between them. CDR3 size: 15 residues.

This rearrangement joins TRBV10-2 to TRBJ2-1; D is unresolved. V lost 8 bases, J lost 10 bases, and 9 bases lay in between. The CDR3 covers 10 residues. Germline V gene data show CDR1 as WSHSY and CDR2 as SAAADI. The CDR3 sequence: CASGEREQFF. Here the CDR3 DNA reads TGCGCCAGCGGGGAAAGAGAGCAGTTCTTC.

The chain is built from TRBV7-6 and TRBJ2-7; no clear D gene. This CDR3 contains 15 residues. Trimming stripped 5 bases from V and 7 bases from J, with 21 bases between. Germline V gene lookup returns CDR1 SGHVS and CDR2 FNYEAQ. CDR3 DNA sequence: TGTGCCAGCAGCCGAACTACCTCAATTCCTCGAGAGCAGTACTTC. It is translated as CASSRTTSIPREQYF.

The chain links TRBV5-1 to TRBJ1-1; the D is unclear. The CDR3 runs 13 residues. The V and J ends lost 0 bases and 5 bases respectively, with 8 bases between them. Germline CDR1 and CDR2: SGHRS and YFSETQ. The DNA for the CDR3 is TGCGCCAGCAGCTTGGACAGTCCGACTGAAGCTTTCTTT. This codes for CASSLDSPTEAFF.

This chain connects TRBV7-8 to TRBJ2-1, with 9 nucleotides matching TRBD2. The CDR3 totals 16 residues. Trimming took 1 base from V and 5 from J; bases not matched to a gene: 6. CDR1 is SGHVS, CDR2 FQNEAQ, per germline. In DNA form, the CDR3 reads TGTGCCAGCAGCTTAGTGCGCGGGAGGGTACACAATGAGCAGTTCTTC. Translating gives CASSLVRGRVHNEQFF.

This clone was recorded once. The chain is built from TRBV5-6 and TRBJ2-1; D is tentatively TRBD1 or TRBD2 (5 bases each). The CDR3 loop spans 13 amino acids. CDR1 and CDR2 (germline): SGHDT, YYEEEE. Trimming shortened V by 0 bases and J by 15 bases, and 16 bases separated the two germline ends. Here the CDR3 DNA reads TGTGCCAGCAGCTTGGCCGGGACCCCAGCGTGGTTCTTC. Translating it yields CASSLAGTPAWFF.